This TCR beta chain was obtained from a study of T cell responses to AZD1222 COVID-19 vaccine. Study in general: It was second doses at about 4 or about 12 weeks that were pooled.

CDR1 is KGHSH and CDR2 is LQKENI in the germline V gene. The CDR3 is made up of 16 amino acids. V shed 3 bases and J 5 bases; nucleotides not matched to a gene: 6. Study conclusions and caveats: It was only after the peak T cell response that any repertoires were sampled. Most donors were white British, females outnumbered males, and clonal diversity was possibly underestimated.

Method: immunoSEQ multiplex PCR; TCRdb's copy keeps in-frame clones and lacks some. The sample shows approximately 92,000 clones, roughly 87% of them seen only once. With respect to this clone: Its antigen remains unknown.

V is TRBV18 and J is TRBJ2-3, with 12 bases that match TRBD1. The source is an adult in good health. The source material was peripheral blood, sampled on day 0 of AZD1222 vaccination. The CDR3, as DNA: TGTGCCAGCTCACCCTACCGGGACAGGGGGCGAGATACGCAGTATTTT. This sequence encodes CASSPYRDRGRDTQYF.